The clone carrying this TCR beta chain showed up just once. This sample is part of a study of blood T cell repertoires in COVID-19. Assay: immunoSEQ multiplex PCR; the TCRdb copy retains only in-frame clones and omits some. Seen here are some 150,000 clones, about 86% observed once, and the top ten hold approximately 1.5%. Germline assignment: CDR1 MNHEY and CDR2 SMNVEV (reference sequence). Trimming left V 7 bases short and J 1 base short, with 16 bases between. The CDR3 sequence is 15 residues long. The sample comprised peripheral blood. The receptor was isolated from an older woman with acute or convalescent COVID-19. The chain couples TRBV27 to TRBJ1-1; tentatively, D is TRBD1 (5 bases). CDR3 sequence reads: CASKLGAETNTEAFF. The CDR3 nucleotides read TGTGCCAGCAAACTTGGGGCAGAGACGAACACTGAAGCTTTCTTT.